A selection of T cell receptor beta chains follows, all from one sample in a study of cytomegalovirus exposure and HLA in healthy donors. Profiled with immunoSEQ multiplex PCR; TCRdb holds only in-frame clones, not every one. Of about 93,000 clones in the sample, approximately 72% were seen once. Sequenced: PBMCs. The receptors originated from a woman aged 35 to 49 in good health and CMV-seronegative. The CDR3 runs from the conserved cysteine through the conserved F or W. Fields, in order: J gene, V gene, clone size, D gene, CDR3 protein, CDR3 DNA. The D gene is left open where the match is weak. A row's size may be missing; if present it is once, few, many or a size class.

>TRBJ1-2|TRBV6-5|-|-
CASSYLDGSYTF
TGTGCCAGCAGTTACTTAGACGGGAGCTACACCTTC
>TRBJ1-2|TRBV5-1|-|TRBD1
CASSSPGGGYTF
TGCGCCAGCAGCTCTCCAGGGGGCGGCTACACCTTC
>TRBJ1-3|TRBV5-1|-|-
CASSPISGNTIYF
TGCGCCAGCAGCCCCATCTCTGGAAACACCATATATTTT
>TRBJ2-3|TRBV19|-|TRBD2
CAGSTGGRRPTQYF
TGTGCCGGTTCTACTGGCGGGAGACGACCTACGCAGTATTTT
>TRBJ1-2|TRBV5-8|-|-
CASFRVYYGYTF
TGTGCCAGCTTTCGGGTATACTATGGCTACACCTTC
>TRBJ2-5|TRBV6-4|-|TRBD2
CASSERTSLETQYF
TGTGCCAGCAGTGAGCGGACTAGCCTGGAGACCCAGTACTTC
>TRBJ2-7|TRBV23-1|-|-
CASSQYDQGQDYEQYF
TGCGCCAGCAGTCAATATGACCAGGGTCAGGATTACGAGCAGTACTTC
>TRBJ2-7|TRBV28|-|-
CASSLYYRPGSSYEQYF
TGTGCCAGCAGTTTATATTATCGGCCGGGTAGCTCCTACGAGCAGTACTTC
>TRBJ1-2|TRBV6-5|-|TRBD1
CASSYSLTGKGYTF
TGTGCCAGCAGTTACTCCTTGACAGGGAAGGGCTACACCTTC
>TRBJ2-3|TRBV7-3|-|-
CASSEVPGLAFSGTQYF
TGTGCCAGCAGCGAAGTCCCGGGACTGGCCTTTTCGGGTACGCAGTATTTT
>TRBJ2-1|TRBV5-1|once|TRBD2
CASSFSAGGSPYNEQFF
TGCGCCAGCAGCTTTTCGGCGGGAGGGTCCCCCTACAATGAGCAGTTCTTC
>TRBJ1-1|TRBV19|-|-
CASSIGPGNPEAFF
TGTGCCAGTAGTATAGGTCCAGGGAACCCTGAAGCTTTCTTT
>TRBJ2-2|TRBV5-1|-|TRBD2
CASSFGLAENTGELFF
TGCGCCAGCAGCTTCGGGCTAGCGGAAAACACCGGGGAGCTGTTTTTT
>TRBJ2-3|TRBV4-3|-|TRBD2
CASSQATPGLSGYTDTQYF
TGCGCCAGCAGCCAAGCAACACCGGGACTATCGGGATACACAGATACGCAGTATTTT
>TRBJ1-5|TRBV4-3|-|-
CASSQDNRAQPQHF
TGCGCCAGCAGCCAGGATAACAGGGCTCAGCCCCAGCATTTT
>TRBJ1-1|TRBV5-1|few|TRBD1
CASKGQGSEAFF
TGCGCCAGCAAGGGACAGGGCTCTGAAGCTTTCTTT
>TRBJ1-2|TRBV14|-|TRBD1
CASSQGLGQGAGKFYGYTF
TGTGCCAGCAGCCAAGGCCTCGGGCAGGGGGCAGGAAAGTTCTATGGCTACACCTTC
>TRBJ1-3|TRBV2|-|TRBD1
CASSARTGGGGNTIYF
TGTGCCAGCAGTGCACGAACAGGGGGCGGCGGAAACACCATATATTTT